This note documents a single T cell receptor (beta chain) sequence. The record originates from a study of shared T cell receptors in the human thymus. Data came from immunoSEQ multiplex PCR; TCRdb stores just in-frame clones and leaves some out. The table has 630,000 or so clones, about 89% seen once; the top ten hold 0.0094%. The V end lost 1 base, the J end lost 4 bases, and 10 bases lay between the germline ends. From germline, CDR1 is SGHAT and CDR2 FQNNGV. This CDR3 comprises 14 residues. This sample was shared with a second study, whose subject was human thymus T cells. As that report states: Related work found strong thymic repertoire overlap between unrelated individuals.

The chain links TRBV11-2 to TRBJ1-2, with D hard to call. The specimen was thymocytes. The TCR originated in a boy under two years old with a congenital heart defect. In DNA form, the CDR3 reads TGTGCCAGCAGCTTAGGCCCACACAGCTATGGCTACACCTTC. Amino acids: CASSLGPHSYGYTF.